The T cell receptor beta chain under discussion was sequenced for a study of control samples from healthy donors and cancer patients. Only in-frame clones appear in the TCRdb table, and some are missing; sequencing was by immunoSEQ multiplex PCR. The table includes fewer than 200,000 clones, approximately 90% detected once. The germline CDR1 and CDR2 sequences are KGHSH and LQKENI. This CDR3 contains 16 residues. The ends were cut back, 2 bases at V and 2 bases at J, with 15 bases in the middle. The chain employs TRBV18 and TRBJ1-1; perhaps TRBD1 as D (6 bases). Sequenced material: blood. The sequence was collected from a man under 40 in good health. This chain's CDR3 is CASSPFNLGANTEAFF. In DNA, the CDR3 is TGTGCCAGCTCACCATTCAACTTGGGGGCAAACACTGAAGCTTTCTTT.